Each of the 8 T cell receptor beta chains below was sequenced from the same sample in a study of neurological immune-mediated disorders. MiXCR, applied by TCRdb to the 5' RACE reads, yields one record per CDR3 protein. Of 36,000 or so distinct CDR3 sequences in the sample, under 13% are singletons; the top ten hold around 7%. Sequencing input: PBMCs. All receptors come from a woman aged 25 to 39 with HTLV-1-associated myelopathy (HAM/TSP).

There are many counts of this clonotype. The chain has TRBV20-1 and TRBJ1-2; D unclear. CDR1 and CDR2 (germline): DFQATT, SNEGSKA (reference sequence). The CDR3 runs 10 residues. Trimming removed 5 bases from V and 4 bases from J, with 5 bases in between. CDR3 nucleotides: TGCAGTGCTCATCTCTATGGCTACACCTTC. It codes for CSAHLYGYTF.

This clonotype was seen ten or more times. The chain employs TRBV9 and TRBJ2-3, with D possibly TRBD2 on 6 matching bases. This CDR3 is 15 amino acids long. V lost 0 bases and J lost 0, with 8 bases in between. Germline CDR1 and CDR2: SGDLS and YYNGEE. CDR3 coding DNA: TGTGCCAGCAGCGTAGGCGGGGCAAGCACAGATACGCAGTATTTT. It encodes CASSVGGASTDTQYF.

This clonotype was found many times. CDR3 sequence: CASSLFPGANVLTF. The CDR3 region has the DNA TGTGCCAGCAGCTTATTCCCTGGGGCCAACGTCCTGACTTTC. The rearrangement joins TRBV7-2 to TRBJ2-6; D not resolved. CDR1 is SGHTA, CDR2 FQGNSA, per germline. Trimming pared 2 bases from V and 2 bases from J, leaving 4 bases between. This CDR3 contains 14 residues.

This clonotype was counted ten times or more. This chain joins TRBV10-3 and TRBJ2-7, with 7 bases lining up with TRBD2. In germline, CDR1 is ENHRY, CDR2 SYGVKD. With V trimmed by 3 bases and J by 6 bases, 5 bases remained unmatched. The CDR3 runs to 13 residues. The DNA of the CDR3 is TGTGCCATCAGTGATGGGAGGGACGGCGAGCAGTACTTC. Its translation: CAISDGRDGEQYF.

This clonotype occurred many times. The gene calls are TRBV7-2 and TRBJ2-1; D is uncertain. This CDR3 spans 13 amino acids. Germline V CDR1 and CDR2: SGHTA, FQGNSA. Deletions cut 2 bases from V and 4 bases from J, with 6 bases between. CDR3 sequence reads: CASSLTGYNEQFF. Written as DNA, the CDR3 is TGTGCCAGCAGCTTAACCGGGTACAATGAGCAGTTCTTC.

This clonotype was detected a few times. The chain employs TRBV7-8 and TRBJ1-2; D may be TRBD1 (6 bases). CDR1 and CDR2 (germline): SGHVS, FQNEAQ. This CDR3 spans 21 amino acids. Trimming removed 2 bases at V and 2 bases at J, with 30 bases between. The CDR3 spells CASSLLIGGGIPSTLNYGYTF. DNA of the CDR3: TGTGCCAGCAGCTTACTTATAGGAGGGGGGATTCCTTCTACTCTAAACTATGGCTACACCTTC.

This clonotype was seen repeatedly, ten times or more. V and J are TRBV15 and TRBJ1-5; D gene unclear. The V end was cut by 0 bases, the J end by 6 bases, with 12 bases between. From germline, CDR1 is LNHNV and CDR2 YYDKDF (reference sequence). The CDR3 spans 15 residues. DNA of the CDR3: TGTGCCACCAGCAGAGATCGTGGGGTGGGTCAGCCCCAGCATTTT. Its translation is CATSRDRGVGQPQHF.

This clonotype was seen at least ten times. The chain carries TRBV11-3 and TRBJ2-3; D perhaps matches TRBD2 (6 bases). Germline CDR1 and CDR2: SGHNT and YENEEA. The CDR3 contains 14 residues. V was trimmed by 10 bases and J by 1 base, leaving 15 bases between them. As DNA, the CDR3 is TGTGCCACCTCCTCTGGCGGGGGCACAGATACGCAGTATTTT. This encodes CATSSGGGTDTQYF.